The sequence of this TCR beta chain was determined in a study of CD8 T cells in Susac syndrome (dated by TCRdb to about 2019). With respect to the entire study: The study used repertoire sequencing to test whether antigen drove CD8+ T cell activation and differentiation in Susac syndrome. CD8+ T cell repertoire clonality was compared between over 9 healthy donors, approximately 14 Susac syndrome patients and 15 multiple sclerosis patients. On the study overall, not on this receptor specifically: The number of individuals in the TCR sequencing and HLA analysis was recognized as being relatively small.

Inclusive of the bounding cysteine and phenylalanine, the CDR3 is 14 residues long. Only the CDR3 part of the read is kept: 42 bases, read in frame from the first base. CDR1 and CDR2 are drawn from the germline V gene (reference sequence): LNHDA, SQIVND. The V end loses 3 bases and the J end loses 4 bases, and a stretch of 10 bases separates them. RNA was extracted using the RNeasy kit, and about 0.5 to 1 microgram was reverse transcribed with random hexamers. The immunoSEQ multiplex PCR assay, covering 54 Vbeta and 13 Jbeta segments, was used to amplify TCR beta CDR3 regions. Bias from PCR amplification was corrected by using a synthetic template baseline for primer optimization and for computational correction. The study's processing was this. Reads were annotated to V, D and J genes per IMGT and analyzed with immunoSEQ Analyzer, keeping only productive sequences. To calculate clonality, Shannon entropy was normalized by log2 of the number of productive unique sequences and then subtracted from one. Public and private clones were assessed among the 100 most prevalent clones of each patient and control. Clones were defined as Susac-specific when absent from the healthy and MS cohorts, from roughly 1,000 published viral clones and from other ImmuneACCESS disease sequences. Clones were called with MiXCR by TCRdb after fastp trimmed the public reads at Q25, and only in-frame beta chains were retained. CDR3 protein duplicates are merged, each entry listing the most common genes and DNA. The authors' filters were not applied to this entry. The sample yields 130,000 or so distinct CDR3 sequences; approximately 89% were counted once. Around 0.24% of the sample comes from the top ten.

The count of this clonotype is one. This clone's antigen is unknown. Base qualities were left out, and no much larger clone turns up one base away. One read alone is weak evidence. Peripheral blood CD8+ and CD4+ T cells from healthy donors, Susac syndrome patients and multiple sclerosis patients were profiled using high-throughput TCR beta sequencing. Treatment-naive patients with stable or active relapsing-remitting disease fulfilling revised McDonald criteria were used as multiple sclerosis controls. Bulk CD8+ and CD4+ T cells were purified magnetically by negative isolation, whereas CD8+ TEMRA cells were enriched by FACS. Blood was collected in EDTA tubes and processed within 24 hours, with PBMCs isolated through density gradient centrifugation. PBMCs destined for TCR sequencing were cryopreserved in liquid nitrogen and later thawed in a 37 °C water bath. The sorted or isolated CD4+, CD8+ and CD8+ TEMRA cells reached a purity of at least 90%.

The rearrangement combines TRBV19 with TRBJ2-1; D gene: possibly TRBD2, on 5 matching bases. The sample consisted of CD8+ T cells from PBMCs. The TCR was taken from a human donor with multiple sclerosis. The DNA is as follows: TGTGCCAGTAGTATGGTCGGGAAATACAATGAGCAGTTCTTC. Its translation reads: CASSMVGKYNEQFF.